This TCR beta chain comes out of a study of blood T cell repertoires in COVID-19. Cohort allocation depended upon clinical history that participants reported. The germline gives CDR1 KGHDR, CDR2 SFDVKD. The germline V and J ends were trimmed by 2 bases and 7 bases, with 10 bases remaining between them. The CDR3 is 13 residues long. Per the study methods: Amplified reference gene primers provided the basis for estimating nucleated cell counts. Generated by immunoSEQ multiplex PCR, the TCRdb table keeps only in-frame clones and is missing some. V and J calls plus clone size are reproduced from that table; the DNA served to infer D and trimming. The table includes fewer than 450,000 clones, 90% detected once.

The material sequenced was PBMCs or T cells enriched from blood (not recorded which). This chain links TRBV24-1 with TRBJ1-1; D not resolved. The sequence was collected from a man between 18 and 35 years old who had recovered from COVID-19. The DNA for the CDR3 is TGTGCCACCAGTGATTCCTCAAGACTTGAAGCTTTCTTT. Residues: CATSDSSRLEAFF.